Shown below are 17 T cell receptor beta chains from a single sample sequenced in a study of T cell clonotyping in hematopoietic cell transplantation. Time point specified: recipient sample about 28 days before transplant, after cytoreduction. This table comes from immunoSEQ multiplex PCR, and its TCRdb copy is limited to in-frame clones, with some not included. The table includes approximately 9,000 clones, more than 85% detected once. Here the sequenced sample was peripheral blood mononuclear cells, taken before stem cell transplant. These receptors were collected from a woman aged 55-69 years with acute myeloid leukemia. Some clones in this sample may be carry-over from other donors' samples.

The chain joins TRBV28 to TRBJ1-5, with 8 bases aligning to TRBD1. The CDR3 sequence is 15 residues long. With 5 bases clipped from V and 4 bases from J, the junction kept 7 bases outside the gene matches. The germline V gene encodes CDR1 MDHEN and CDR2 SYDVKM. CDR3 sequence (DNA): TGTGCCAGCAGTAGACCCCGGGACAGGAATCAGCCCCAGCATTTT. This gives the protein CASSRPRDRNQPQHF.

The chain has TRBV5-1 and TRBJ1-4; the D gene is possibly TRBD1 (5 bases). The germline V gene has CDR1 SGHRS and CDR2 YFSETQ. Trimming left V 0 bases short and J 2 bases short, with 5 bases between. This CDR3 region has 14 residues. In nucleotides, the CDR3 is TGCGCCAGCAGCTTGGGGGGGACTAATGAAAAACTGTTTTTT. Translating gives CASSLGGTNEKLFF.

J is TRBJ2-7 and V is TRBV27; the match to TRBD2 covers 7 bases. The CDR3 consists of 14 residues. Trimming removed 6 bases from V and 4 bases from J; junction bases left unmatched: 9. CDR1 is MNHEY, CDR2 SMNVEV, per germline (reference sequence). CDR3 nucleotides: TGTGCCAGCAGGCCGGGACTACCTGATTACGAGCAGTACTTC. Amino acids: CASRPGLPDYEQYF.

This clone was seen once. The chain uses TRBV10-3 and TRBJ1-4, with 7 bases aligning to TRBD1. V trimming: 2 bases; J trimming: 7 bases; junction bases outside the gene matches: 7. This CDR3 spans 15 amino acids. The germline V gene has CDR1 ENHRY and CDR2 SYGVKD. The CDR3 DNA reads TGTGCCATCAGTGAGGCACCGGGACAGAGTGAAAAACTGTTTTTT. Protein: CAISEAPGQSEKLFF.

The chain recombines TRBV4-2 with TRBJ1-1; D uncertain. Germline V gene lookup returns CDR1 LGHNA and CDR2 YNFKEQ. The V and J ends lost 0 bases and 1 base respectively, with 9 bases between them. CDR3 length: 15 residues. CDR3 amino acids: CASSQDEAGNTEAFF. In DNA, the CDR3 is TGTGCCAGCAGCCAAGATGAGGCCGGGAACACTGAAGCTTTCTTT.

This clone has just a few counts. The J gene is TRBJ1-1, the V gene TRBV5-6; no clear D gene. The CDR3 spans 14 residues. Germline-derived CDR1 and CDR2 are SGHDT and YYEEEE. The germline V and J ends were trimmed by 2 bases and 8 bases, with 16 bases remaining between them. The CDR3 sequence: CASSFRLTFGEAFF. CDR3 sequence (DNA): TGTGCCAGCAGCTTCCGGTTAACGTTCGGGGAAGCTTTCTTT.

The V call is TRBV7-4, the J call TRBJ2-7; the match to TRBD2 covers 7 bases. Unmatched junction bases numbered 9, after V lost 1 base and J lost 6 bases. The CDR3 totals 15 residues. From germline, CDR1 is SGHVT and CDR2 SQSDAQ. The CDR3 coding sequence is TGTGCCAGCAGCTTAGAGGGCGGGAGAAAAAGCGAGCAGTACGTC. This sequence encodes CASSLEGGRKSEQYV.

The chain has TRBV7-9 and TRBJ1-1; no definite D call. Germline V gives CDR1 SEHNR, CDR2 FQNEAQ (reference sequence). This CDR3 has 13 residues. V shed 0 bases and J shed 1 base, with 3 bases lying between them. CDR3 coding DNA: TGTGCCAGCAGCTTAGCTACGAACACTGAAGCTTTCTTT. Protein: CASSLATNTEAFF.

The CDR3: CASSTGTSATHYEQYV. In DNA, the CDR3 is TGTGCCAGCAGCACGGGGACTAGCGCGACGCACTACGAGCAGTACGTC. V gene TRBV9 combines with J gene TRBJ2-7, with 10 positions matching TRBD2. Germline CDR1 is SGDLS and CDR2 is YYNGEE. The CDR3 loop spans 16 amino acids. The trim removed 4 bases at V and 3 bases at J, leaving 10 bases unmatched.

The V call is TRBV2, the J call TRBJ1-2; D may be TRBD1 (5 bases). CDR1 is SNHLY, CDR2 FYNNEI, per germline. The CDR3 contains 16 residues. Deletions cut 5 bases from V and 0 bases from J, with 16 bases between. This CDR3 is CASSLFEGAANYGYTF. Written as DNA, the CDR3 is TGTGCCAGCAGTTTGTTTGAAGGGGCGGCTAACTATGGCTACACCTTC.

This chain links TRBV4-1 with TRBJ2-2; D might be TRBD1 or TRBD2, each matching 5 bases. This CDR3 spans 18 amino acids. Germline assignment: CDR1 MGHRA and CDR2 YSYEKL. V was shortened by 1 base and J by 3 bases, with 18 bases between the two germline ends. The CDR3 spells CASSQGDARRGDTGELFF. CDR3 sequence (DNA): TGCGCCAGCAGCCAAGGAGACGCGAGGAGAGGGGACACCGGGGAGCTGTTTTTT.

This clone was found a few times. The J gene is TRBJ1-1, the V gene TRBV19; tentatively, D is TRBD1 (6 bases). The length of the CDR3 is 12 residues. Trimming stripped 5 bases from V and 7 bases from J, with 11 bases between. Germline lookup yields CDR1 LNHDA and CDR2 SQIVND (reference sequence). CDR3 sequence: CASSPSGVEAFF. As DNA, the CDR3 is TGTGCCAGTAGTCCTTCAGGGGTTGAAGCTTTCTTT.

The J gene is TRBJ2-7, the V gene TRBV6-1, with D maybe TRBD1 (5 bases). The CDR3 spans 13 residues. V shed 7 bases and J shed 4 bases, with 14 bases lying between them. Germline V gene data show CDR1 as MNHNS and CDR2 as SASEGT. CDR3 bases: TGTGCCAGCAATTTAAGGACACCGTACGAGCAGTACTTC. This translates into CASNLRTPYEQYF.

In DNA form, the CDR3 reads TGTGCCAGCAGCTTAAAGATTGGCCTCCGGACGGCCAATGAGCAGTTCTTC. Amino acid sequence: CASSLKIGLRTANEQFF. V is TRBV7-9 and J is TRBJ2-1; D is unclear. V lost 2 bases, J lost 6 bases, and 20 bases lay in between. Germline V gene sequence: CDR1 SEHNR, CDR2 FQNEAQ (reference sequence). The CDR3 length is 17 residues. The variable domain in full, with the rest retrieved from reference TRBV7-9 and TRBJ2-1, is DTGVSQNPRHKITKRGQNVTFRCDPISEHNRLYWYRQTLGQGPEFLTYFQNEAQLEKSRLLSDRFSAERPKGSFSTLEIQRTEQGDSAMYLCASSLKIGLRTANEQFFGPGTRLTVL.

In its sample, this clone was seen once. CDR3 coding DNA: TGTGCCAGCAGCTTAATAGGCGACACTGAAGCTTTCTTT. Residues: CASSLIGDTEAFF. The V call is TRBV7-9, the J call TRBJ1-1; no clear D gene. V dropped 2 bases and J dropped 3 bases, with 7 bases sitting between them. Germline V gives CDR1 SEHNR, CDR2 FQNEAQ (reference sequence). The CDR3 is 13 amino acids.

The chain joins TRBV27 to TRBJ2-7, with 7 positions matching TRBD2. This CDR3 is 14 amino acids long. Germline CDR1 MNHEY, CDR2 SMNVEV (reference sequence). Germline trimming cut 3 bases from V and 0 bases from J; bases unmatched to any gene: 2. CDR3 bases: TGTGCCAGCAGTTTCGGCGGGAGCTCCTACGAGCAGTACTTC. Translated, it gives CASSFGGSSYEQYF.

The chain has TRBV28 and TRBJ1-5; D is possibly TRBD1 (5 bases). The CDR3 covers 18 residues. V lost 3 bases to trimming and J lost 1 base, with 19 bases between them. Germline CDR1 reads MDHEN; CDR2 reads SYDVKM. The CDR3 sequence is CASSFPVWGSGSNQPQHF. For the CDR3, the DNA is TGTGCCAGCAGTTTTCCTGTCTGGGGGAGTGGAAGCAATCAGCCCCAGCATTTT.